The TCR beta chain under discussion was sequenced for a study of blood T cell repertoires in COVID-19. Study-level information: Whether acute or convalescent, the COVID-19 samples came from the United States, Italy and Spain. In each case, the material was cDNA or gDNA derived from T cells, B-cell-depleted T cells, or PBMCs.

Authors' analysis steps: Amplification of reference gene primers was used by the study to estimate nucleated cell counts. Clones were sequenced by immunoSEQ multiplex PCR, and TCRdb holds only the in-frame ones, with some missing. That table gives V, J and clone size, and the DNA gave D and trimming. Among about 110,000 clones listed, 80% to 90% were seen once. Germline V gene sequence: CDR1 MNHEY, CDR2 SVGAGI. Trimming cost V 0 bases and J 7 bases, with 14 bases left between them. CDR3 length: 15 residues. The sequencing sample was made of peripheral blood. The rearrangement links TRBV6-5 to TRBJ2-3, with TRBD2 as a possible D gene (7 bases). The TCR sequence derives from a man aged 35-49 years with acute or convalescent COVID-19. DNA of the CDR3: TGTGCCAGCAGTTACTCGTCAGGGGAGGGGAATACGCAGTATTTT. This encodes CASSYSSGEGNTQYF.